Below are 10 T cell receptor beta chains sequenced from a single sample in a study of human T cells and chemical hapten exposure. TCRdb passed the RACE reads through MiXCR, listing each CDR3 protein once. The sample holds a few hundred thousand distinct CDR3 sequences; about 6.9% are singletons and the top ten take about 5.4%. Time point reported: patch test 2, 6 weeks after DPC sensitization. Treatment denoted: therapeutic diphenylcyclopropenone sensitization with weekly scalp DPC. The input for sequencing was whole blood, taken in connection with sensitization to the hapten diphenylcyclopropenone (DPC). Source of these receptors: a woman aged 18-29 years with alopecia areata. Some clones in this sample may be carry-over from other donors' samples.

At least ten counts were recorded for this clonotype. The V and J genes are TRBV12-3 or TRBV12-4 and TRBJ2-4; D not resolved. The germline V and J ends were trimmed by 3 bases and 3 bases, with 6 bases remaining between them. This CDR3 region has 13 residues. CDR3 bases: TGTGCCAGCAGTTTGTCAGTCAAAAACATTCAGTACTTC. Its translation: CASSLSVKNIQYF.

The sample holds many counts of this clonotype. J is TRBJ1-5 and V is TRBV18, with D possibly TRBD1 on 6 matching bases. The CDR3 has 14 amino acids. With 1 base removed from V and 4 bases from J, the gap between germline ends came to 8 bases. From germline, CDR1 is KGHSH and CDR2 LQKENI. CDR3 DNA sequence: TGTGCCAGCTCACCACAGGGGGGGAATCAGCCCCAGCATTTT. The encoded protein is CASSPQGGNQPQHF. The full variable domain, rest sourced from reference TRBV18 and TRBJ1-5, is NAGVMQNPRHLVRRRGQEARLRCSPMKGHSHVYWYRQLPEEGLKFMVYLQKENIIDESGMPKERFSAEFPKEGPSILRIQQVVRGDSAAYFCASSPQGGNQPQHFGDGTRLSIL.

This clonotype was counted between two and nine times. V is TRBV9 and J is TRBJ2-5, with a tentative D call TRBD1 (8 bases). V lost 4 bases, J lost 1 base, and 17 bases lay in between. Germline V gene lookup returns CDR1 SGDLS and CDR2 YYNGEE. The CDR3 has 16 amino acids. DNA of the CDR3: TGTGCCAGCAGCCCAAGCGGGACAGGAGGCCAAGAGACCCAGTACTTC. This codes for CASSPSGTGGQETQYF.

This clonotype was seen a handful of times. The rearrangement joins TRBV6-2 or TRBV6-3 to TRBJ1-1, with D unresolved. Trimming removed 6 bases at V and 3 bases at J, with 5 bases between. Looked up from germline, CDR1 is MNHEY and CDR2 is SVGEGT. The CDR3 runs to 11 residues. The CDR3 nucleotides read TGTGCCAGCAGCATATACACTGAAGCTTTCTTT. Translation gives CASSIYTEAFF.

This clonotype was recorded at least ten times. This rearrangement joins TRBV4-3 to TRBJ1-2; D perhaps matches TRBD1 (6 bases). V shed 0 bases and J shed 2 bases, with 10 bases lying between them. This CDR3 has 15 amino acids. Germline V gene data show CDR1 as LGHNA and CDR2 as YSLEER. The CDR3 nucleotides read TGCGCCAGCAGCCAAGAGGTACAGGGCAACTATGGCTACACCTTC. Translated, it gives CASSQEVQGNYGYTF.

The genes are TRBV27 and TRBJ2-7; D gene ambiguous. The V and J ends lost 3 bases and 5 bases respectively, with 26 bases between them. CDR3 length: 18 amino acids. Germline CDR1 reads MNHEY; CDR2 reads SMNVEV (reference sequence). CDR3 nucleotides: TGTGCCAGCAGTTTTTCCGGTTATTACAGTCCGGTGAGAGACGAGCAGTACTTC. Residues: CASSFSGYYSPVRDEQYF.

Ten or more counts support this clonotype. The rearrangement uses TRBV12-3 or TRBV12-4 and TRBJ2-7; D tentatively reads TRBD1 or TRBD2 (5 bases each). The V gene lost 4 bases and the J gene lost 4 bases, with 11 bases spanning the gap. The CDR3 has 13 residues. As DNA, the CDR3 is TGTGCCAGCAGTTCCTGGGACGGGTACGAGCAGTACTTC. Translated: CASSSWDGYEQYF.

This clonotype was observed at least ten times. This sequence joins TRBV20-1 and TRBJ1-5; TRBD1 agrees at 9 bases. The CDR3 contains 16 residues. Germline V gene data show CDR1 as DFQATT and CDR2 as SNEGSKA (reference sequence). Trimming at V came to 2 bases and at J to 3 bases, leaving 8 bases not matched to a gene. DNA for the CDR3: TGCAGTGCTAGATCTACAGGGGGCGCGTACAATCAGCCCCAGCATTTT. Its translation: CSARSTGGAYNQPQHF.

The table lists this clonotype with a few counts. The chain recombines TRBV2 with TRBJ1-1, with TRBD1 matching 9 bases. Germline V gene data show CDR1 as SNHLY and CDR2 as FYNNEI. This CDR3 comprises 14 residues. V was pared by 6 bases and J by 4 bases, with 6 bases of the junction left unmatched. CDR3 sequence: CASRGDREGTEAFF. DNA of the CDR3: TGTGCCAGCAGGGGGGACAGGGAGGGCACTGAAGCTTTCTTT.

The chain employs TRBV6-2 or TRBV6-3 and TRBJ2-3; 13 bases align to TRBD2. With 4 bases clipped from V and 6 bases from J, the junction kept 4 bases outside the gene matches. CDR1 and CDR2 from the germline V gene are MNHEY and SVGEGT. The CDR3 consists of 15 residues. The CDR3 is CASSSMTSGGDTQYF. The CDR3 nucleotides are TGTGCCAGCAGTTCAATGACTAGCGGGGGGGATACGCAGTATTTT.